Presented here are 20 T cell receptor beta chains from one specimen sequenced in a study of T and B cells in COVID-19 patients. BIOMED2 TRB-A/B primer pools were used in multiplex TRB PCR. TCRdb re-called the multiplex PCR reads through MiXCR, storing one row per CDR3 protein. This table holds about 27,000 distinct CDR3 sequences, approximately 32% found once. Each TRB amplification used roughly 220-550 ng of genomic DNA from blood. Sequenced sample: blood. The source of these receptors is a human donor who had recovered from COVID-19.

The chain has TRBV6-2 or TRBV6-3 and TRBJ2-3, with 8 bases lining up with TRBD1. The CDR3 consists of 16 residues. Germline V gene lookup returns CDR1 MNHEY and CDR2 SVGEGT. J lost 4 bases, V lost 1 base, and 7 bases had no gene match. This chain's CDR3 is CASSYLGQGGSDTQYF. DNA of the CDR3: TGTGCCAGCAGTTACTTAGGACAGGGCGGCTCAGATACGCAGTATTTT.

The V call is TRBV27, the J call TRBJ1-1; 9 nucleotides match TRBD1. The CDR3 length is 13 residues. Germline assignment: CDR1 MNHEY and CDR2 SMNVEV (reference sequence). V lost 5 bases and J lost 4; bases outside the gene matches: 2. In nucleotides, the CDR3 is TGTGCCAGCAGTCGGGACAGGGCCACTGAAGCTTTCTTT. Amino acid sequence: CASSRDRATEAFF.

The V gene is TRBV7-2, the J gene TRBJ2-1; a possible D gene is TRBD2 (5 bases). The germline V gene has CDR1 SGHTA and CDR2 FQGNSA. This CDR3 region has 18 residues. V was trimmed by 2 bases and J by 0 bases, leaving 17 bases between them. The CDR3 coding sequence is TGTGCCAGCAGCTTACCTGAGATAGCGAAGAGCTCCTACAATGAGCAGTTCTTC. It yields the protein CASSLPEIAKSSYNEQFF.

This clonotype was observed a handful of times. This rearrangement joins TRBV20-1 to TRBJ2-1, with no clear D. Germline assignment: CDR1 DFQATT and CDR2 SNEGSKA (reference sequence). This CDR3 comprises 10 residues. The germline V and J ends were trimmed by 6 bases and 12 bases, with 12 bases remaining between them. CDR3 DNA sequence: TGCAGTGCGGCGAACGAAGGGCAGTTCTTC. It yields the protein CSAANEGQFF.

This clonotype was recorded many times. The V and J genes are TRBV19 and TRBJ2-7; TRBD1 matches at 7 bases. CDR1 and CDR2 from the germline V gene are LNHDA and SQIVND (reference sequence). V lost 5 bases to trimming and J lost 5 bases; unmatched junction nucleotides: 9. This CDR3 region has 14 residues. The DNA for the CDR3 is TGTGCCAGTAGTCGTCAGAGGGGGCGCGACGAGCAGTACTTC. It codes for CASSRQRGRDEQYF.

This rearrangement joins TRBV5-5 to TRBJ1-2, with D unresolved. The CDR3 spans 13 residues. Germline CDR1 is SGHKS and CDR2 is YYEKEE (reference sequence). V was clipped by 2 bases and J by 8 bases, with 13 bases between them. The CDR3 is CASSLGPLRGYTF. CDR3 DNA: TGTGCCAGCAGCTTAGGGCCACTTAGGGGCTACACCTTC.

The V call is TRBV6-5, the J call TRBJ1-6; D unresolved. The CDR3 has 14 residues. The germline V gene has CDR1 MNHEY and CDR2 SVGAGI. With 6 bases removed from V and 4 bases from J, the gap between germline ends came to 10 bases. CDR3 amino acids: CASRVSRYNSPLHF. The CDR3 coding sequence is TGTGCCAGCAGAGTATCAAGGTATAATTCACCCCTCCACTTT.

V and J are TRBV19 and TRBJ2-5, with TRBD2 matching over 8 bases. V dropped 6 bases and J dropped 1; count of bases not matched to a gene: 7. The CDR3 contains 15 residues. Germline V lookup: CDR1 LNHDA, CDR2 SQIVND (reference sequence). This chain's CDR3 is CASSLSGSTQETQYF. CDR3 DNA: TGTGCCAGTAGCCTCAGCGGGAGCACCCAAGAGACCCAGTACTTC.

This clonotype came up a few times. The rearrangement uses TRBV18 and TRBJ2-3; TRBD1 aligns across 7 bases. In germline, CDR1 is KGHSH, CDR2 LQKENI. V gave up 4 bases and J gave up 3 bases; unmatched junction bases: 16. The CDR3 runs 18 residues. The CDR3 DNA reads TGTGCCAGCTCACTTCTCACTAAAGCGGAACAGGGGACAGATACGCAGTATTTT. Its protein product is CASSLLTKAEQGTDTQYF.

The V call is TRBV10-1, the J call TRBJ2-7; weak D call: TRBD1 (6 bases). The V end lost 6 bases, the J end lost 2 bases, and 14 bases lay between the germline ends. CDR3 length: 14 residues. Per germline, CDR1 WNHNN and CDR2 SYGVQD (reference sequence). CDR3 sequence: CASRRQAFTYEQYF. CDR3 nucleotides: TGCGCCAGCAGAAGACAGGCCTTTACCTACGAGCAGTACTTC.

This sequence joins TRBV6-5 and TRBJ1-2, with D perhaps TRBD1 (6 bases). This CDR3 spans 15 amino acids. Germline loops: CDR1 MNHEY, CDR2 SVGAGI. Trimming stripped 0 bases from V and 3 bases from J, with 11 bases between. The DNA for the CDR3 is TGTGCCAGCAGTTACTCGATGTCAGGGGACTATGGCTACACCTTC. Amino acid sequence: CASSYSMSGDYGYTF.

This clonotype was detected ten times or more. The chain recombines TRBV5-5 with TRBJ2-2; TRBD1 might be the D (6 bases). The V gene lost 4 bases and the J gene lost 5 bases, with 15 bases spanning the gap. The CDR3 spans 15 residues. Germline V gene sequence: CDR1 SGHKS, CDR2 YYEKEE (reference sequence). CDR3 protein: CASSTTGYRTGELFF. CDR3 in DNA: TGTGCCAGCAGCACCACAGGGTACAGGACCGGGGAGCTGTTTTTT.

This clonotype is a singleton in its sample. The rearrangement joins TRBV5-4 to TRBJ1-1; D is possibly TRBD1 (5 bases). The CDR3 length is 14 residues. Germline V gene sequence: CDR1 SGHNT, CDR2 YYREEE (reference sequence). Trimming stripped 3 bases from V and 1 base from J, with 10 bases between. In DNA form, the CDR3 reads TGTGCCAGCAGCTGGGGACCGACGAACACTGAAGCTTTCTTT. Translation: CASSWGPTNTEAFF. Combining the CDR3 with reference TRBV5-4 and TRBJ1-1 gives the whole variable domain ETGVTQSPTHLIKTRGQQVTLRCSSQSGHNTVSWYQQALGQGPQFIFQYYREEENGRGNFPPRFSGLQFPNYSSELNVNALELDDSALYLCASSWGPTNTEAFFGQGTRLTVV.

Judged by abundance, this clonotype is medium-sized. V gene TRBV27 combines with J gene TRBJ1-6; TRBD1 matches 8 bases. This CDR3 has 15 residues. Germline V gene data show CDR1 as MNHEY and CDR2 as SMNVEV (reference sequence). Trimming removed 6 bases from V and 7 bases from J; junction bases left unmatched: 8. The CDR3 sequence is CASSQDRGANSPLHF. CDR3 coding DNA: TGTGCCAGCAGCCAAGACAGGGGCGCGAATTCACCCCTCCACTTT.

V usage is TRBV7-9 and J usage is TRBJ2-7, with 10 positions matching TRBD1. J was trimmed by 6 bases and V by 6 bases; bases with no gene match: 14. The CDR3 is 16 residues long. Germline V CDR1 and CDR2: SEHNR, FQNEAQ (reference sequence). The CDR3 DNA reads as TGTGCCAGCAGTCAGACGGGGACAGGGGATCTGAGCGAGCAGTACTTC. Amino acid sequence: CASSQTGTGDLSEQYF. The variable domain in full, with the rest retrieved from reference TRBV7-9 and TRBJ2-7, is DTGVSQNPRHKITKRGQNVTFRCDPISEHNRLYWYRQTLGQGPEFLTYFQNEAQLEKSRLLSDRFSAERPKGSFSTLEIQRTEQGDSAMYLCASSQTGTGDLSEQYFGPGTRLTVT.

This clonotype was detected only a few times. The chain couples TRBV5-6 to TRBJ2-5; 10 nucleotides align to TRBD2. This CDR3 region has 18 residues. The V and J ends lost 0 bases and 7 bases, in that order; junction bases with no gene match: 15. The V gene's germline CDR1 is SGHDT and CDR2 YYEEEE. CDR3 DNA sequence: TGTGCCAGCAGCTTGGCTAGGACTAGCGGCCTCGACGGTCGGACCCAGTACTTC. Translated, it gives CASSLARTSGLDGRTQYF.

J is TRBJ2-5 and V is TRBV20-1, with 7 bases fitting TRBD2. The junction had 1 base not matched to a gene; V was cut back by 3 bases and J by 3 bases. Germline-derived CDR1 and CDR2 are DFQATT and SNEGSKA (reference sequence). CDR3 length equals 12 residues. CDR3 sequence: CSARLAEETQYF. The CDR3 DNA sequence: TGCAGTGCTAGGCTAGCGGAAGAGACCCAGTACTTC.

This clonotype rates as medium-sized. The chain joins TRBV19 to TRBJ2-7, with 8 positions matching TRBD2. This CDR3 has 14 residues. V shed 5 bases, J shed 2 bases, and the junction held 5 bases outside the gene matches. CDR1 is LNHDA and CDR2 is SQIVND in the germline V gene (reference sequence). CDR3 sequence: CASSPGGAAYEQYF. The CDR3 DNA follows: TGTGCCAGTAGTCCCGGGGGGGCAGCCTACGAGCAGTACTTC. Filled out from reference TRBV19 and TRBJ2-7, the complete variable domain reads DGGITQSPKYLFRKEGQNVTLSCEQNLNHDAMYWYRQDPGQGLRLIYYSQIVNDFQKGDIAEGYSVSREKKESFPLTVTSAQKNPTAFYLCASSPGGAAYEQYFGPGTRLTVT.

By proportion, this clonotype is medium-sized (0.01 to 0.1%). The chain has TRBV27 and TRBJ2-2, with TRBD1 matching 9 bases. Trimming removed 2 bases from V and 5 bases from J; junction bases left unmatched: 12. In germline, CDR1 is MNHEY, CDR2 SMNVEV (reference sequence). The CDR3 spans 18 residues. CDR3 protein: CASSLLEAGQGRTGELFF. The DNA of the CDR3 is TGTGCCAGCAGTTTACTTGAAGCGGGACAGGGCCGAACCGGGGAGCTGTTTTTT.

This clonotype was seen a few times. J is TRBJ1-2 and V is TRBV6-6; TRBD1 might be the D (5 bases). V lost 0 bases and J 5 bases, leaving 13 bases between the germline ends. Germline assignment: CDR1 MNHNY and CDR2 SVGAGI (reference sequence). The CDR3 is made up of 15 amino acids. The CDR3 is CASSYSGREGYGYTF. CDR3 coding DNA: TGTGCCAGCAGTTACTCAGGCAGGGAAGGGTATGGCTACACCTTC.